Shown below are 16 T cell receptor beta chains from a single sample sequenced in a study of neurological immune-mediated disorders. TCRdb re-derived calls from the 5' RACE reads in MiXCR, one entry per CDR3 protein. The sample includes 60,000 or so distinct CDR3 sequences, approximately 10% of them seen just once. Source material: PBMCs. The receptors derive from a man aged 60-69 years in good health.

In this sample, this clonotype turned up many times. The V gene is TRBV5-1, the J gene TRBJ1-4; D is possibly TRBD1 (6 bases). Germline V CDR1 and CDR2: SGHRS, YFSETQ. Trimming took off 5 bases at V and 0 bases at J, with 8 bases between the two ends. The CDR3 spans 14 residues. The CDR3 sequence is CASRRQATNEKLFF. The DNA for the CDR3 is TGCGCCAGCAGACGACAGGCAACTAATGAAAAACTGTTTTTT.

This clonotype showed up many times. The CDR3 bases are TGCAGTGCTCCTTCTGGACAGGGGGGTACGCAGTATTTT. As protein: CSAPSGQGGTQYF. The chain carries TRBV20-1 and TRBJ2-3; the match to TRBD1 covers 10 bases. The CDR3 extends over 13 amino acids. The V segment lost 5 bases and the J segment 8 bases; nucleotides outside the gene matches: 7. Germline V gene lookup returns CDR1 DFQATT and CDR2 SNEGSKA (reference sequence).

This rearrangement joins TRBV10-3 to TRBJ2-7; 10 nucleotides line up with TRBD1. V lost 7 bases, J lost 3 bases, and 6 bases stayed unmatched. The CDR3 is 14 residues long. Germline CDR1 ENHRY, CDR2 SYGVKD. The CDR3 DNA is TGTGCCATCAAAGGGACAGGGGATAGCTACGAGCAGTACTTC. The encoded protein is CAIKGTGDSYEQYF.

This clonotype was seen many times. V usage is TRBV12-3 or TRBV12-4 and J usage is TRBJ2-5; the D is unclear. V shed 7 bases and J shed 5 bases, with 11 bases lying between them. The CDR3 totals 12 residues. The CDR3: CASTSDRETQYF. The CDR3 DNA reads TGTGCCAGCACCTCTGATCGGGAGACCCAGTACTTC.

This clonotype came up many times. The J gene is TRBJ1-2, the V gene TRBV7-9; D perhaps matches TRBD1 (5 bases). The germline CDR1 and CDR2 sequences are SEHNR and FQNEAQ (reference sequence). The ends were cut back, 2 bases at V and 4 bases at J, with 8 bases in the middle. This CDR3 region has 13 residues. CDR3 sequence (DNA): TGTGCCAGCAGCTTAATGACAGCCTATGGCTACACCTTC. Residues: CASSLMTAYGYTF.

This clonotype appeared many times. The chain employs TRBV20-1 and TRBJ2-5; 15 bases match TRBD2. The ends lost 6 bases at V and 8 bases at J; junction bases unmatched: 7. The CDR3 totals 14 residues. CDR1 is DFQATT, CDR2 SNEGSKA, per germline (reference sequence). This chain's CDR3 is CSAAGTSGGPTQYF. CDR3 bases: TGCAGTGCGGCCGGGACTAGCGGGGGGCCAACCCAGTACTTC.

At least ten counts were recorded for this clonotype. This clone may be a read error of a much larger clone one base away. J is TRBJ1-5 and V is TRBV5-1, with unresolved D. Deletions cut 1 base from V and 0 bases from J, with 2 bases between. The CDR3 has 13 amino acids. Germline CDR1 SGHRS, CDR2 YFSETQ. Here the CDR3 DNA reads TGCGCCAGCAGCTTGTTTAGCAATCAGCCCCAGCATTTT. It specifies CASSLFSNQPQHF.

Remarks on this clonotype: This sequence may be a read error, since a much larger clone differs from it by one base. The rearrangement uses TRBV28 and TRBJ2-5, with D perhaps given as TRBD1 or TRBD2 (5 bases each). The CDR3 consists of 14 residues. Germline V CDR1 and CDR2: MDHEN, SYDVKM. As DNA, the CDR3 is TGTGCCAACAGTCTCCCACAGAGGGGAGAGACCCAGTACTTC. Residues: CANSLPQRGETQYF.

The sample holds many counts of this clonotype. The rearrangement joins TRBV20-1 to TRBJ2-1; tentatively, D is TRBD1 (6 bases). This CDR3 region has 16 residues. The V gene's germline CDR1 is DFQATT and CDR2 SNEGSKA (reference sequence). V was cut by 6 bases and J by 0 bases, with 18 bases left in between. The CDR3: CSAPTTDRSSYNEQFF. The CDR3 DNA reads as TGCAGTGCCCCTACAACAGACAGGAGCTCCTACAATGAGCAGTTCTTC.

The rearrangement uses TRBV7-2 and TRBJ2-7, with 8 nucleotides matching TRBD2. The CDR3 covers 15 residues. Germline values: CDR1 SGHTA, CDR2 FQGNSA. The CDR3 here is CFSSVGLAGSGEQYF. CDR3 DNA sequence: TGTTTCAGCAGCGTAGGACTAGCAGGCTCCGGGGAGCAGTACTTC.

Concerning this clonotype: A read error is possible here, since a much larger clone lies one base away. V is TRBV7-2 and J is TRBJ2-7; D possibly corresponds to TRBD1 (5 bases). The CDR3 is 13 residues long. Germline loops: CDR1 SGHTA, CDR2 FQGNSA. The germline V and J ends were trimmed by 4 bases and 3 bases, with 10 bases remaining between them. The chain's CDR3 is CASSYDRFYEQYF. In DNA form, the CDR3 reads TGTGCCAGCAGCTACGACAGATTCTACGAGCAGTACTTC. The variable domain in full, completed from reference TRBV7-2 and TRBJ2-7, reads GAGVSQSPSNKVTEKGKDVELRCDPISGHTALYWYRQSLGQGLEFLIYFQGNSAPDKSGLPSDRFSAERTGGSVSTLTIQRTQQEDSAVYLCASSYDRFYEQYFGPGTRLTVT.

In its sample, this clonotype was seen many times. For the CDR3, the DNA is TGTGCCAGCAGTTCGAACCGGGCCCAGCCTGCCGGGGAGCTGTTTTTT. It translates to CASSSNRAQPAGELFF. V usage is TRBV12-3 or TRBV12-4 and J usage is TRBJ2-2, with D unresolved. With 4 bases removed from V and 6 bases from J, the gap between germline ends came to 18 bases. This CDR3 has 16 amino acids.

This clonotype was found many times. The V call is TRBV7-9, the J call TRBJ1-2; 10 nucleotides align to TRBD1. Germline V lookup: CDR1 SEHNR, CDR2 FQNEAQ (reference sequence). CDR3 size: 16 residues. Germline trimming cut 4 bases from V and 6 bases from J; bases unmatched to any gene: 11. The CDR3: CASSSFGEGQGNGYTF. Here the CDR3 DNA reads TGTGCCAGCAGCTCGTTCGGCGAGGGACAGGGGAATGGCTACACCTTC.

This clonotype was counted a few times. The chain combines TRBV18 with TRBJ1-1, with D perhaps matching TRBD1 (5 bases). Germline V gene sequence: CDR1 KGHSH, CDR2 LQKENI. The length of the CDR3 is 14 residues. V was shortened by 0 bases and J by 5 bases, with 10 bases between the two germline ends. The CDR3 sequence: CASSPPSRETEAFF. CDR3 DNA sequence: TGTGCCAGCTCACCACCTTCCAGGGAGACTGAAGCTTTCTTT. Combining the CDR3 with reference TRBV18 and TRBJ1-1 gives the whole variable domain NAGVMQNPRHLVRRRGQEARLRCSPMKGHSHVYWYRQLPEEGLKFMVYLQKENIIDESGMPKERFSAEFPKEGPSILRIQQVVRGDSAAYFCASSPPSRETEAFFGQGTRLTVV.

This clonotype occurred many times. The V and J genes are TRBV5-1 and TRBJ1-1; 7 nucleotides align to TRBD1. Germline V CDR1 and CDR2: SGHRS, YFSETQ. The V segment lost 1 base and the J segment 0 bases; nucleotides outside the gene matches: 9. The CDR3 length is 17 residues. The CDR3 spells CASSLRDRSFMNTEAFF. CDR3 DNA: TGCGCCAGCAGCTTGCGGGACAGATCTTTCATGAACACTGAAGCTTTCTTT. Based on the CDR3 plus reference TRBV5-1 and TRBJ1-1, the full variable domain is KAGVTQTPRYLIKTRGQQVTLSCSPISGHRSVSWYQQTPGQGLQFLFEYFSETQRNKGNFPGRFSGRQFSNSRSEMNVSTLELGDSALYLCASSLRDRSFMNTEAFFGQGTRLTVV.

Notes on this clonotype: Given a much more abundant clone one base away, this may be a read error. J is TRBJ2-5 and V is TRBV6-2 or TRBV6-3; no reliable D call. This CDR3 is built from 14 residues. Germline V gene data show CDR1 as MNHEY and CDR2 as SVGEGT. V gave up 2 bases and J gave up 4 bases, with 11 bases separating them. CDR3 sequence reads: CASSYAWARETQYF. The CDR3, as DNA: TGTGCCAGCAGTTACGCGTGGGCCAGAGAGACCCAGTACTTC.